This is a list of T cell receptor beta chains from one sample in a study of T cells in Graves' hyperthyroidism and ophthalmopathy. TCRdb reprocessed the multiplex PCR reads via MiXCR and lists one record per CDR3 protein. The repertoire includes a few hundred thousand distinct CDR3 sequences, 15% to 18% of them detected once, and roughly 15% sits in the top ten. Material for sequencing was blood. These TCRs come from a woman between 18 and 29 years old with Graves' hyperthyroidism. CDR3s include the opening cysteine and the closing phenylalanine or tryptophan. D genes are given only for firm matches. Clone size, where shown, is once, few, many, or a class for clones that have expanded.

j_call d_call clone_size v_call cdr3_nt cdr3_aa
TRBJ1-5 - - TRBV20-1 TGCAGTGCTAGAGCAGGGGACCAGTATCAGCCCCAGCATTTT CSARAGDQYQPQHF
TRBJ2-1 TRBD2 - TRBV15 TGTGCCACCAGCATCTCACTAGCGGGGTCCAATGAGCAGTTCTTC CATSISLAGSNEQFF
TRBJ2-2 - - TRBV3-1 TGTGCCAGCAGCCTCGAAGGGGGGTTGAACACCGGGGAGCTGTTTTTT CASSLEGGLNTGELFF
TRBJ1-6 - few TRBV4-1 TGCGCCAGCAGCCCGGAACAGGGTTTTGGTAATTCACCCCTCCACTTT CASSPEQGFGNSPLHF
TRBJ2-1 - - TRBV9 TGTGCCAGCAGCGTAGGGCTCAATGAGCAGTTCTTC CASSVGLNEQFF
TRBJ2-1 - - TRBV7-9 TGTGCCAGCAGCGAGACTAGCTCCTACAATGAGCAGTTCTTC CASSETSSYNEQFF
TRBJ1-1 - many TRBV20-1 TGCAGTGCTAGCCAAGAAAGGAACACTGAAGCTTTCTTT CSASQERNTEAFF
TRBJ2-1 - few TRBV20-1 TGCAGTGCTAGAGCGGGGGCGGGGTCCTACAATGAGCAGTTCTTC CSARAGAGSYNEQFF
TRBJ2-1 TRBD2 many TRBV29-1 TGCAGCGTTGAAGTCCCCTGGACTAGGAGGGCCTACAATGAGCAGTTCTTC CSVEVPWTRRAYNEQFF
TRBJ1-4 TRBD1 many TRBV2 TGTGCCAGCATCCCCGGGACAGGAGAAAAACTGTTTTTT CASIPGTGEKLFF
TRBJ2-5 - few TRBV15 TGTGCCACCAGCAGAGATATTCAAGAGACCCAGTACTTC CATSRDIQETQYF
TRBJ2-3 - many TRBV12-3/TRBV12-4 TGTGCCAGCCGGGCGGTACTTCCGGGAGATACGCAGTATTTT CASRAVLPGDTQYF
TRBJ1-2 TRBD1 - TRBV7-2 TGTGCCAGCAGGCAGACAGGGATTCCTGGCTACACCTTC CASRQTGIPGYTF
TRBJ2-7 - many TRBV28 TGTGCCAGCGGGGGGGGCAAGGCGACGGGAGAGCAGTACTTC CASGGGKATGEQYF
TRBJ2-7 TRBD2 many TRBV11-2 TGTGCCAGCAGCTTCAGGGAGGGCGTGTACGAGCAGTACTTC CASSFREGVYEQYF
TRBJ2-2 - many TRBV12-3/TRBV12-4 TGTGCCAGCAGTTTAGTGCAGGGGGGCCTGGGGGAGCTGTTTTTT CASSLVQGGLGELFF
TRBJ1-2 TRBD1 many TRBV18 TGTGCCAGCTCCGAGCAGGGACAGGGAAATGGCTACACCTTC CASSEQGQGNGYTF
TRBJ1-1 - many TRBV28 TGTGCCAGCAGTTTATCGGGCCCAACGGCTCGGGAAGCTTTCTTT CASSLSGPTAREAFF
TRBJ2-7 - many TRBV11-2 TGTGCCAGCAGCTTAGAGCGGACAGCGGGCGAGCAGTACTTC CASSLERTAGEQYF